What follows are 31 T cell receptor beta chains derived from one specimen sequenced in a study of siplizumab effects on memory and regulatory T cells. TCRdb keeps only in-frame clones here, not all; method: immunoSEQ multiplex PCR. The sample lists more than 85,000 clones, just over 90% occurring once. Specimen: CD4+ T cells sorted from blood. The receptors shown here come from a human donor in good health.

The chain couples TRBV5-4 to TRBJ2-3, with D tentatively TRBD2 (5 bases). The germline V gene encodes CDR1 SGHNT and CDR2 YYREEE (reference sequence). This CDR3 contains 14 residues. With 2 bases removed from V and 5 bases from J, the gap between germline ends came to 12 bases. CDR3 coding DNA: TGTGCCAGCAGCTTCTCCGCCGGGGTAGATACGCAGTATTTT. Encoded protein: CASSFSAGVDTQYF.

J is TRBJ1-2 and V is TRBV5-1, with D possibly matching TRBD1 (5 bases). Trimming left V 1 base short and J 2 bases short, with 18 bases between. The germline gives CDR1 SGHRS, CDR2 YFSETQ. This CDR3 comprises 17 residues. CDR3 coding DNA: TGCGCCAGCAGCTTGAGACAGTCACAGGTCCCAAACTATGGCTACACCTTC. Protein: CASSLRQSQVPNYGYTF.

This chain uses TRBV25-1 with TRBJ2-1, with TRBD2 identical over 9 bases. V lost 3 bases to trimming and J lost 8 bases; unmatched junction nucleotides: 11. Per germline, CDR1 MGHDK and CDR2 SYGVNS. The CDR3 has 16 amino acids. CDR3 coding DNA: TGTGCCAGCAGTGACCATTATAGCGGGAGTCCGCATGAGCAGTTCTTC. This encodes CASSDHYSGSPHEQFF.

V usage is TRBV11-1 and J usage is TRBJ1-1; 8 bases fit TRBD1. This CDR3 contains 15 residues. Germline assignment: CDR1 SGHAT and CDR2 FQDESV (reference sequence). With 2 bases clipped from V and 1 base from J, the junction kept 3 bases outside the gene matches. CDR3 nucleotide sequence: TGTGCCAGCAGCTTAAGACAGGGGCGGAACACTGAAGCTTTCTTT. Protein: CASSLRQGRNTEAFF.

The J gene is TRBJ2-1, the V gene TRBV27, with D perhaps TRBD1 (6 bases). Trimming shortened V by 4 bases and J by 13 bases, and 11 bases separated the two germline ends. This CDR3 is 11 amino acids long. CDR1 MNHEY and CDR2 SMNVEV come from the germline V gene (reference sequence). This CDR3 is CASSSGDNQFF. CDR3 in DNA: TGTGCCAGCAGTTCCGGGGACAATCAGTTCTTC.

The CDR3 sequence: CATSRSTQLDGEQYF. The CDR3 bases are TGTGCCACCAGCAGATCGACTCAATTAGATGGCGAGCAGTACTTC. V gene TRBV15 combines with J gene TRBJ2-7; no clear D. This CDR3 is 15 amino acids long. The germline V gene has CDR1 LNHNV and CDR2 YYDKDF (reference sequence). V lost 2 bases to trimming and J lost 6 bases, with 17 bases between them.

The rearrangement uses TRBV7-2 and TRBJ2-1; D call uncertain. Trimming took 4 bases from V and 4 from J, leaving 8 bases between them. Germline V gene lookup returns CDR1 SGHTA and CDR2 FQGNSA. The CDR3 totals 13 residues. CDR3 coding DNA: TGTGCCAGCAGCTCGAAAAATTACAATGAGCAGTTCTTC. Translated: CASSSKNYNEQFF.

The rearrangement uses TRBV2 and TRBJ1-2, with D uncertain. In germline, CDR1 is SNHLY, CDR2 FYNNEI. V was cut by 4 bases and J by 6 bases, with 15 bases left in between. CDR3 size: 14 residues. As DNA, the CDR3 is TGTGCCAGCAGTGGGCAGACAATAAGAAATGGCTACACCTTC. Translating it yields CASSGQTIRNGYTF. Full variable domain (rest looked up from reference TRBV2 and TRBJ1-2): EPEVTQTPSHQVTQMGQEVILRCVPISNHLYFYWYRQILGQKVEFLVSFYNNEISEKSEIFDDQFSVERPDGSNFTLKIRSTKLEDSAMYFCASSGQTIRNGYTFGSGTRLTVV.

The chain has TRBV4-1 and TRBJ1-5; D is perhaps TRBD1 (5 bases). The CDR3 runs to 13 residues. Between the trimmed V and J ends, which lost 1 base and 7 bases, there was a span of 8 bases. Germline-derived CDR1 and CDR2 are MGHRA and YSYEKL. CDR3 amino acids: CASSQARDQPQHF. For the CDR3, the DNA is TGCGCCAGCAGCCAAGCCAGGGACCAGCCCCAGCATTTT.

The chain is built from TRBV11-3 and TRBJ2-1, with 11 bases identical to TRBD2. V gave up 5 bases and J gave up 1 base; unmatched junction bases: 1. Germline V gene data show CDR1 as SGHNT and CDR2 as YENEEA. The CDR3 has 15 residues. The CDR3 protein is CASSLAGGSYNEQFF. The CDR3 nucleotides are TGTGCCAGCAGCCTAGCGGGGGGTTCCTACAATGAGCAGTTCTTC.

The chain links TRBV20-1 to TRBJ2-7, with D possibly being TRBD2 (6 bases). CDR1 and CDR2 (germline): DFQATT, SNEGSKA (reference sequence). The CDR3 covers 11 residues. V was shortened by 4 bases and J by 3 bases, with 7 bases between the two germline ends. CDR3 sequence reads: CSAIGGYEQYF. Here the CDR3 DNA reads TGCAGTGCTATCGGGGGCTACGAGCAGTACTTC.

As for this clone: A junction boundary mismatches the germline segment, possibly from a read error. The chain recombines TRBV6-1 with TRBJ2-1; TRBD1 might be the D (5 bases). The CDR3 runs to 14 residues. Germline V gene sequence: CDR1 MNHNS, CDR2 SASEGT. The CDR3 sequence is CASSENVDVGPQVF. The DNA of the CDR3 is TGTGCCAGCAGTGAAAATGTAGACGTGGGGCCTCAAGTCTTC.

This clone has only a few counts. The chain recombines TRBV7-9 with TRBJ1-6; the match to TRBD1 covers 7 bases. This CDR3 spans 15 amino acids. Trimming removed 4 bases from V and 7 bases from J; junction bases left unmatched: 7. CDR1 SEHNR and CDR2 FQNEAQ come from the germline V gene (reference sequence). This CDR3 is CASSSRGRGNSPLHF. The DNA of the CDR3 is TGTGCCAGCAGCTCGAGGGGGCGCGGGAATTCACCCCTCCACTTT.

The rearrangement links TRBV6-6 to TRBJ1-1; D remains ambiguous. The CDR3 runs 14 residues. V gave up 6 bases and J gave up 0 bases, with 11 bases separating them. Germline lookup yields CDR1 MNHNY and CDR2 SVGAGI (reference sequence). The CDR3 bases are TGTGCCAGCAGGCCAGTCAACATGAACACTGAAGCTTTCTTT. Its translation: CASRPVNMNTEAFF.

The rearrangement uses TRBV9 and TRBJ1-4; D gene ambiguous. V was clipped by 2 bases and J by 4 bases, with 9 bases between them. The CDR3 extends over 14 amino acids. In germline, CDR1 is SGDLS, CDR2 YYNGEE. Here the CDR3 reads CASSVLECNEKLFF. Here the CDR3 DNA reads TGTGCCAGCAGCGTCTTAGAATGTAATGAAAAACTGTTTTTT. Filled out from reference TRBV9 and TRBJ1-4, the complete variable domain reads DSGVTQTPKHLITATGQRVTLRCSPRSGDLSVYWYQQSLDQGLQFLIQYYNGEERAKGNILERFSAQQFPDLHSELNLSSLELGDSALYFCASSVLECNEKLFFGSGTQLSVL.

The sample holds a few counts of this clone. This chain joins TRBV5-1 and TRBJ2-2, with 11 nucleotides matching TRBD1. The CDR3 has 16 residues. Germline assignment: CDR1 SGHRS and CDR2 YFSETQ. V lost 3 bases, J lost 7 bases, and 8 bases stayed unmatched. CDR3 protein: CASSSGGTGGYGELFF. The CDR3 bases are TGCGCCAGCAGCTCTGGTGGGACAGGGGGATACGGGGAGCTGTTTTTT.

The rearrangement uses TRBV4-1 and TRBJ1-2; D is undetermined. The CDR3 has 14 amino acids. Trimming cost V 1 base and J 5 bases, with 11 bases left between them. CDR1 is MGHRA and CDR2 is YSYEKL in the germline V gene. The CDR3 spells CASSQGLSGYGYTF. The CDR3, as DNA: TGCGCCAGCAGCCAAGGTTTGTCCGGATATGGCTACACCTTC.

The J gene is TRBJ1-2, the V gene TRBV2; 11 nucleotides line up with TRBD1. The CDR3 sequence is 13 residues long. Germline V CDR1 and CDR2: SNHLY, FYNNEI. J gave up 8 bases and V 7 bases, and 6 bases lay outside the gene matches. DNA for the CDR3: TGTGCCAGCAATGGACAGGGGGCGGGAGGCTACACCTTC. Its protein product is CASNGQGAGGYTF.

The J gene is TRBJ2-2, the V gene TRBV11-3; 14 bases align to TRBD2. The CDR3 contains 15 residues. The V gene's germline CDR1 is SGHNT and CDR2 YENEEA. J was trimmed by 5 bases and V by 5 bases; bases with no gene match: 1. CDR3 region: CASSRLAGGTGELFF. CDR3 sequence (DNA): TGTGCCAGCAGCCGACTAGCGGGAGGGACCGGGGAGCTGTTTTTT.

The table lists this clone with a count of one. This chain's CDR3 is CASSSLVRETQYF. CDR3 DNA: TGCGCCAGCAGCTCGTTAGTGAGGGAGACCCAGTACTTC. This chain uses TRBV5-1 with TRBJ2-5; no clear D. The germline V gene encodes CDR1 SGHRS and CDR2 YFSETQ. The CDR3 is 13 amino acids. V was cut by 3 bases and J by 5 bases, with 11 bases left in between.

This clone has just one count. V gene TRBV4-1 combines with J gene TRBJ2-7; D is possibly TRBD2 (6 bases). Trimming cost V 2 bases and J 3 bases, with 11 bases left between them. This CDR3 is 14 amino acids long. Germline CDR1 MGHRA, CDR2 YSYEKL. In DNA, the CDR3 is TGCGCCAGCAGCCAACTCCGGGACTTCTACGAGCAGTACTTC. Protein: CASSQLRDFYEQYF.

The chain carries TRBV7-6 and TRBJ2-5; possibly TRBD1 for D (5 bases). V dropped 5 bases and J dropped 1 base, with 14 bases sitting between them. Germline assignment: CDR1 SGHVS and CDR2 FNYEAQ. This CDR3 has 15 residues. The CDR3 DNA is TGTGCCAGCAGCGGTGGGGCCGACCTCCAAGAGACCCAGTACTTC. Encoded protein: CASSGGADLQETQYF.

CDR3 in amino acids: CASRQVGALGTDTQYF. The CDR3 nucleotides read TGCGCCAGCAGGCAGGTGGGGGCACTGGGTACAGATACGCAGTATTTT. The gene calls are TRBV5-1 and TRBJ2-3, with D possibly being TRBD1 (6 bases). Trimming removed 5 bases from V and 3 bases from J, with 19 bases in between. The CDR3 extends over 16 amino acids. Germline V gene data show CDR1 as SGHRS and CDR2 as YFSETQ.

This chain uses TRBV7-9 with TRBJ1-6, with D tentatively TRBD1 (5 bases). V was shortened by 5 bases and J by 11 bases, with 16 bases between the two germline ends. This CDR3 comprises 14 residues. Germline CDR1 SEHNR, CDR2 FQNEAQ (reference sequence). CDR3 residues: CASSPGGEGPPLHF. For the CDR3, the DNA is TGTGCCAGCAGCCCCGGGGGGGAGGGCCCACCCCTCCACTTT.

This chain joins TRBV11-2 and TRBJ1-5; D call uncertain. Per germline, CDR1 SGHAT and CDR2 FQNNGV. V was clipped by 3 bases and J by 9 bases, with 21 bases between them. The CDR3 is made up of 16 amino acids. The CDR3 DNA reads TGTGCCAGCAGCTTTGGGCGCGGGGATCAACGCTCGCCCCAGCATTTT. Its protein is CASSFGRGDQRSPQHF. The complete variable domain, with remaining parts taken from reference TRBV11-2 and TRBJ1-5, reads EAGVAQSPRYKIIEKRQSVAFWCNPISGHATLYWYQQILGQGPKLLIQFQNNGVVDDSQLPKDRFSAERLKGVDSTLKIQPAKLEDSAVYLCASSFGRGDQRSPQHFGDGTRLSIL.

V is TRBV5-1 and J is TRBJ1-1; TRBD1 agrees at 9 bases. The CDR3 extends over 16 amino acids. Germline-derived CDR1 and CDR2 are SGHRS and YFSETQ. The trim removed 4 bases at V and 4 bases at J, leaving 11 bases unmatched. The CDR3 region has the DNA TGCGCCAGCAGCATACTTCCACAGGGGGCAGTCACTGAAGCTTTCTTT. Protein product: CASSILPQGAVTEAFF.

The chain recombines TRBV7-2 with TRBJ1-2, with D possibly being TRBD1 (5 bases). V was cut by 5 bases and J by 2 bases, with 15 bases left in between. The CDR3 is made up of 15 amino acids. Germline lookup yields CDR1 SGHTA and CDR2 FQGNSA. CDR3 nucleotide sequence: TGTGCCAGCAGCCCGTTAGGGCGGGGGAACTATGGCTACACCTTC. Encoded protein: CASSPLGRGNYGYTF. The full variable domain, with the rest looked up from reference TRBV7-2 and TRBJ1-2, is GAGVSQSPSNKVTEKGKDVELRCDPISGHTALYWYRQSLGQGLEFLIYFQGNSAPDKSGLPSDRFSAERTGGSVSTLTIQRTQQEDSAVYLCASSPLGRGNYGYTFGSGTRLTVV.

The V gene is TRBV18, the J gene TRBJ1-2, with D hard to call. The germline V and J ends were trimmed by 2 bases and 5 bases, with 9 bases remaining between them. CDR1 KGHSH and CDR2 LQKENI come from the germline V gene. This CDR3 is built from 13 residues. The CDR3 loop reads CASSPSEAYGYTF. The CDR3 nucleotides are TGTGCCAGCTCACCATCGGAGGCGTATGGCTACACCTTC.

The rearrangement joins TRBV30 to TRBJ2-1; 9 nucleotides line up with TRBD1. Germline V gives CDR1 GTSNPN, CDR2 SVGIG (reference sequence). CDR3 length: 16 amino acids. Trimming took 0 bases from V and 1 from J; bases not matched to a gene: 4. In DNA form, the CDR3 reads TGTGCCTGGAGTGTATGGGACAGGGAATCCTACAATGAGCAGTTCTTC. As protein: CAWSVWDRESYNEQFF.

V is TRBV10-3 and J is TRBJ2-2, with 13 bases matching TRBD2. CDR1 and CDR2 from the germline V gene are ENHRY and SYGVKD. This CDR3 has 20 amino acids. The V and J ends lost 6 bases and 7 bases, in that order; junction bases with no gene match: 20. CDR3 DNA: TGTGCCATCAGCGTATTCCCGATGACTAGCGGGGGGCCGGCCGGCGGGGAGCTGTTTTTT. Amino acid sequence: CAISVFPMTSGGPAGGELFF.

V is TRBV4-1 and J is TRBJ2-2, with D tentatively TRBD1 (6 bases). V was trimmed by 6 bases and J by 2 bases, leaving 10 bases between them. The CDR3 is made up of 14 amino acids. CDR1 and CDR2 (germline): MGHRA, YSYEKL. CDR3 loop: CASRSDSNTGELFF. In DNA form, the CDR3 reads TGCGCCAGCAGATCGGACAGTAACACCGGGGAGCTGTTTTTT.